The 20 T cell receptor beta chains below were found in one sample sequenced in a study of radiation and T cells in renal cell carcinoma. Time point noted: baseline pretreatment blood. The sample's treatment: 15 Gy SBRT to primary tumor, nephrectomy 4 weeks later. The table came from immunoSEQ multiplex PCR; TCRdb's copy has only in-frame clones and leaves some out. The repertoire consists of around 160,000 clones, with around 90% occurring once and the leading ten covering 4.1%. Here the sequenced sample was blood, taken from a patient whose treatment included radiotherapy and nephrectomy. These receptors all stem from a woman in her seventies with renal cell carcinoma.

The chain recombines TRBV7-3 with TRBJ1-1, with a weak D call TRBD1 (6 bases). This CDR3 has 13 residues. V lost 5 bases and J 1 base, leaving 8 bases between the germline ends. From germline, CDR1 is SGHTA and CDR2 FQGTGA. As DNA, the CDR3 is TGTGCCAGCAGCCCCAGGGGGAACACTGAAGCTTTCTTT. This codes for CASSPRGNTEAFF.

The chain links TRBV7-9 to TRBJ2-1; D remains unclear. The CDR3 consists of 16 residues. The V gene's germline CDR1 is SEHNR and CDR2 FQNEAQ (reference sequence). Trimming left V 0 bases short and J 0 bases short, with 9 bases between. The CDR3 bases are TGTGCCAGCAGCTTAGCGATTGCCGGCTCCTACAATGAGCAGTTCTTC. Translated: CASSLAIAGSYNEQFF. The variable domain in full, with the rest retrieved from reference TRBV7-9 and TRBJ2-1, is DTGVSQNPRHKITKRGQNVTFRCDPISEHNRLYWYRQTLGQGPEFLTYFQNEAQLEKSRLLSDRFSAERPKGSFSTLEIQRTEQGDSAMYLCASSLAIAGSYNEQFFGPGTRLTVL.

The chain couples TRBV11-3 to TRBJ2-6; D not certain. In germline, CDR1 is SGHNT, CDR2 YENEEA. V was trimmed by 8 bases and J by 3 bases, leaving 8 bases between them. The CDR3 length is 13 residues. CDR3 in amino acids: CASFRSGANVLTF. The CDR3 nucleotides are TGTGCCAGCTTTCGAAGTGGGGCCAACGTCCTGACTTTC.

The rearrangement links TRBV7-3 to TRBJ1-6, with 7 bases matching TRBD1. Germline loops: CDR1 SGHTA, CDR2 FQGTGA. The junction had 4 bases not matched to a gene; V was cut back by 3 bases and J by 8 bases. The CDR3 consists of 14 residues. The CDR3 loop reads CASSFSGGDSPLHF. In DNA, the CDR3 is TGTGCCAGCAGCTTCTCAGGGGGAGATTCACCCCTCCACTTT.

The CDR3 here is CASSLSGGSYNEQFF. CDR3 DNA: TGCGCCAGCAGCTTAAGTGGGGGTTCCTACAATGAGCAGTTCTTC. The V gene is TRBV5-1, the J gene TRBJ2-1; D assignment may be TRBD1 or TRBD2 (5 bases each). The germline CDR1 and CDR2 sequences are SGHRS and YFSETQ. CDR3 length: 15 amino acids. V lost 2 bases, J lost 1 base, and 10 bases lay in between.

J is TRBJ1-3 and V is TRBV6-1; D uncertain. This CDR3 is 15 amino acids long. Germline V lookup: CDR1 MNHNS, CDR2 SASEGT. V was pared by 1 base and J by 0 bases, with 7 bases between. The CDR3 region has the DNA TGTGCCAGCAGTGAAGGCCAGAGCTCTGGAAACACCATATATTTT. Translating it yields CASSEGQSSGNTIYF.

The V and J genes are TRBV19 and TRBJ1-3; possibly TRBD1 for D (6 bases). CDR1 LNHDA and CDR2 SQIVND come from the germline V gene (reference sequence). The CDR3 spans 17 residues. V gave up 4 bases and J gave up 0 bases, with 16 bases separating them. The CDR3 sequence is CASSNPGQILSGNTIYF. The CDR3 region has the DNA TGTGCCAGTAGTAACCCGGGACAAATTCTCTCTGGAAACACCATATATTTT.

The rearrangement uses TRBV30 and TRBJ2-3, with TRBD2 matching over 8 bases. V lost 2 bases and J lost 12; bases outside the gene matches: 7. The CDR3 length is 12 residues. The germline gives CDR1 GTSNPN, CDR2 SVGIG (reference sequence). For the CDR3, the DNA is TGTGCCTGGAGTCGGGGGGGGGCGTTTCAGTATTTT. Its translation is CAWSRGGAFQYF.

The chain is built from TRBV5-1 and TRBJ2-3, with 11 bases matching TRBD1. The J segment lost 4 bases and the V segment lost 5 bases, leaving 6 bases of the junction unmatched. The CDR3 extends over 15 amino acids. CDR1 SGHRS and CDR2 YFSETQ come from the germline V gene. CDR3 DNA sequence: TGCGCCAGCAGGAGAACGGGACAGGGGGCAGATACGCAGTATTTT. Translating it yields CASRRTGQGADTQYF.

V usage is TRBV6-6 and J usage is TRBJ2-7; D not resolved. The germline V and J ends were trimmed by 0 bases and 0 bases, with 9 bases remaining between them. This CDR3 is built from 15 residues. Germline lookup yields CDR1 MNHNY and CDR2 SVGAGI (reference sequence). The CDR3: CASSYSNGVSYEQYF. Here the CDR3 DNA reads TGTGCCAGCAGTTACTCGAATGGGGTCTCCTACGAGCAGTACTTC.

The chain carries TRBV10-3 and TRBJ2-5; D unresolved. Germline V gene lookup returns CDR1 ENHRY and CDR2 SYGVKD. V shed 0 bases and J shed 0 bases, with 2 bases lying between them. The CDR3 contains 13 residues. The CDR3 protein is CAISESNQETQYF. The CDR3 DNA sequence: TGTGCCATCAGTGAGTCGAACCAAGAGACCCAGTACTTC.

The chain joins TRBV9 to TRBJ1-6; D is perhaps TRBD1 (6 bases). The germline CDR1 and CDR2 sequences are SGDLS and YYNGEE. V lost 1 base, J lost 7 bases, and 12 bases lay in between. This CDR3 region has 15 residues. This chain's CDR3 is CASSVTGSWNSPLHF. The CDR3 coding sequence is TGTGCCAGCAGCGTAACAGGGAGTTGGAATTCACCCCTCCACTTT. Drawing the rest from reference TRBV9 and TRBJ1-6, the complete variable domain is DSGVTQTPKHLITATGQRVTLRCSPRSGDLSVYWYQQSLDQGLQFLIQYYNGEERAKGNILERFSAQQFPDLHSELNLSSLELGDSALYFCASSVTGSWNSPLHFGNGTRLTVT.

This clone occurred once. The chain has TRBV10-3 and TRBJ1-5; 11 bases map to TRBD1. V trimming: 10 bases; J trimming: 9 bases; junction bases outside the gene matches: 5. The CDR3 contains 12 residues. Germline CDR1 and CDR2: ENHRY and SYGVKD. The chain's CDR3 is CATRDRGSPQHF. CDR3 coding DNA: TGTGCCACCCGGGACAGGGGGTCGCCCCAGCATTTT.

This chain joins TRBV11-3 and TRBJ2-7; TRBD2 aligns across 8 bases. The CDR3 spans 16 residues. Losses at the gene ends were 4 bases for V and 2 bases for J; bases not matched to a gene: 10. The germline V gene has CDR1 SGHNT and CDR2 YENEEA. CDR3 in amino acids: CASSSNSGGLTYEQYF. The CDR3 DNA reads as TGTGCCAGCAGCTCCAACAGCGGGGGCCTCACCTACGAGCAGTACTTC. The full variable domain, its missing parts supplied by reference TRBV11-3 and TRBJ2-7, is EAGVVQSPRYKIIEKKQPVAFWCNPISGHNTLYWYLQNLGQGPELLIRYENEEAVDDSQLPKDRFSAERLKGVDSTLKIQPAELGDSAVYLCASSSNSGGLTYEQYFGPGTRLTVT.

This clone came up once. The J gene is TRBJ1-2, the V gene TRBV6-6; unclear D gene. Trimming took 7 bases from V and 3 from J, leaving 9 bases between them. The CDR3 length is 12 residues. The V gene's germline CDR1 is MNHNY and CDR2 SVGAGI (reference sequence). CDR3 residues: CASTLQDYGYTF. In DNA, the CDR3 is TGTGCCAGCACTTTACAAGACTATGGCTACACCTTC.

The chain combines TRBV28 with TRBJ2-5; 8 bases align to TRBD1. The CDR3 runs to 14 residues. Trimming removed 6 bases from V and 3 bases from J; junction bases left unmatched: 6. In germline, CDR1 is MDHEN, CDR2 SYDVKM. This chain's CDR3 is CASRPQGGKETQYF. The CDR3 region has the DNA TGTGCCAGCAGACCACAGGGGGGAAAAGAGACCCAGTACTTC.

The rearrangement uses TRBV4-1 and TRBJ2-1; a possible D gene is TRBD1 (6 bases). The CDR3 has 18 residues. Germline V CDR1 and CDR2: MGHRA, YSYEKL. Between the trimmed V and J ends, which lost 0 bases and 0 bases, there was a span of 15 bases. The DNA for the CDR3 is TGCGCCAGCAGCCAAGATCCGTCCGGGACAACCTCCTACAATGAGCAGTTCTTC. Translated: CASSQDPSGTTSYNEQFF.

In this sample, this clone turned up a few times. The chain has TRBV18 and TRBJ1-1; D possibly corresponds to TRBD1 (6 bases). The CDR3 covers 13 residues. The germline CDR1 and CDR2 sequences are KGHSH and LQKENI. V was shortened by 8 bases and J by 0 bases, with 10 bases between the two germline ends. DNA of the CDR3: TGTGCCAGCCGGACAGCAATGAACACTGAAGCTTTCTTT. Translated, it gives CASRTAMNTEAFF.

The chain's CDR3 is CASSPRGAVTEAFF. The CDR3 nucleotides read TGCGCCAGTTCCCCCCGAGGGGCGGTCACTGAAGCTTTCTTT. The genes are TRBV5-1 and TRBJ1-1, with D possibly matching TRBD1 (5 bases). V was cut by 8 bases and J by 4 bases, with 18 bases left in between. CDR1 and CDR2 (germline): SGHRS, YFSETQ. The CDR3 spans 14 residues.

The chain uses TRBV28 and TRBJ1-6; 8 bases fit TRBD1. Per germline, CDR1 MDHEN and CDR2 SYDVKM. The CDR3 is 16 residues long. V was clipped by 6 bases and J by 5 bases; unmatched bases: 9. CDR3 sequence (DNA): TGTGCCAGCAGGTTCCTTACGACAGGGGATAATTCACCCCTCCACTTT. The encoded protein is CASRFLTTGDNSPLHF.